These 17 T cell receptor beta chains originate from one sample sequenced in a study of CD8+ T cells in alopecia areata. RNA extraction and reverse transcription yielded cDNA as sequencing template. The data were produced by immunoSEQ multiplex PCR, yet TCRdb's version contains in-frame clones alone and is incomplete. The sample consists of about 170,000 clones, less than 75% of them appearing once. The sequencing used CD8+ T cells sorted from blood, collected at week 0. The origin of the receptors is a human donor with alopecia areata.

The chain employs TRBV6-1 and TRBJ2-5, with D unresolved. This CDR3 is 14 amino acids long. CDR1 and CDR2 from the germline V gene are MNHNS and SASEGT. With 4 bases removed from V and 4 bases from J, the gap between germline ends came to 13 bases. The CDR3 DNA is TGTGCCAGCAGTGGATTAGACATCGCAGAGACCCAGTACTTC. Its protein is CASSGLDIAETQYF.

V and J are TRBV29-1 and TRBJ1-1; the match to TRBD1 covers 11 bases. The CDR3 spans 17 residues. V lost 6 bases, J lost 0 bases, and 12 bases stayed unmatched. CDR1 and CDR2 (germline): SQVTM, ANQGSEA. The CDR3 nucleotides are TGCAGCGTAGAGATCATTCGGGACAGGGGGATGAACACTGAAGCTTTCTTT. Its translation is CSVEIIRDRGMNTEAFF.

CDR3 sequence reads: CASETSGGTKNIQYF. For the CDR3, the DNA is TGTGCCAGCGAGACTAGCGGGGGGACCAAAAACATTCAGTACTTC. The chain carries TRBV2 and TRBJ2-4; 13 nucleotides match TRBD2. The CDR3 has 15 amino acids. Germline values: CDR1 SNHLY, CDR2 FYNNEI. V was pared by 8 bases and J by 2 bases, with 3 bases of the junction left unmatched.

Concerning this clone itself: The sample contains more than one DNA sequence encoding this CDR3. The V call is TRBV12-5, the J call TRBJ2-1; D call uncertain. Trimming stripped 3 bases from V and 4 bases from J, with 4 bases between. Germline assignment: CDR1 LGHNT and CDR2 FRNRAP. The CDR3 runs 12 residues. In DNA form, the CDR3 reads TGTGCTAGTGGTTTAGGGTACAATGAGCAGTTCTTC. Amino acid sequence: CASGLGYNEQFF.

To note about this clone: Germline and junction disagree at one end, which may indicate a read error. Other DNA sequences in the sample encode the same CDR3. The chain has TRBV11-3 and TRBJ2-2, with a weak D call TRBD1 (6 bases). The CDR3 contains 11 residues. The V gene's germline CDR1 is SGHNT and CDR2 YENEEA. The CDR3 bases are TGTGCCACAACAGGGCCCGGAGAGCTGTTTTTT. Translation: CATTGPGELFF. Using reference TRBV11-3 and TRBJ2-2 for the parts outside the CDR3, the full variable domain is EAGVVQSPRYKIIEKKQPVAFWCNPISGHNTLYWYLQNLGQGPELLIRYENEEAVDDSQLPKDRFSAERLKGVDSTLKIQPAELGDSAVYLCATTGPGELFFGEGSRLTVL.

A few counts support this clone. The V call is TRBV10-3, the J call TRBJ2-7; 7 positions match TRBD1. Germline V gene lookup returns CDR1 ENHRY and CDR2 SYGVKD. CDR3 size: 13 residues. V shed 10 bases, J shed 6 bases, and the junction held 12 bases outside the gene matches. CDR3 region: CASIDRAMSEQYF. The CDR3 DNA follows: TGTGCCAGCATAGACAGGGCAATGAGCGAGCAGTACTTC.

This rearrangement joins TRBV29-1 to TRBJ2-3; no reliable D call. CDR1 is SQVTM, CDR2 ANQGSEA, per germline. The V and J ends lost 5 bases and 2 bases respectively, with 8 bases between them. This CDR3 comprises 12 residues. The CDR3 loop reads CSVPSDTDTQYF. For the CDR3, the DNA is TGCAGCGTTCCCTCGGACACAGATACGCAGTATTTT.

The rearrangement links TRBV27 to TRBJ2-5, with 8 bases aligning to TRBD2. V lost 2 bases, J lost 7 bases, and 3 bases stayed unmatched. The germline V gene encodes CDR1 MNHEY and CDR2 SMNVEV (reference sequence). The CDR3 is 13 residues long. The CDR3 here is CASSLRGGVTQYF. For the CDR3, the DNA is TGTGCCAGCAGTTTACGGGGGGGGGTGACCCAGTACTTC.

The CDR3, as DNA: TGTGCCAGCAGCCCTGGGCAAGGGCCTAGCTATGGCTACACCTTC. Translated: CASSPGQGPSYGYTF. This chain connects TRBV7-9 to TRBJ1-2; D not resolved. Per germline, CDR1 SEHNR and CDR2 FQNEAQ (reference sequence). With 5 bases removed from V and 4 bases from J, the gap between germline ends came to 17 bases. The CDR3 is 15 residues long.

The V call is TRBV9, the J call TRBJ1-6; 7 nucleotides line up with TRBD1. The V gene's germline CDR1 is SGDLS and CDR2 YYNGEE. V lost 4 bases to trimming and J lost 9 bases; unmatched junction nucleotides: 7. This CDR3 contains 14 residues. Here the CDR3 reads CASSTAGGGSPLHF. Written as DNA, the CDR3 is TGTGCCAGCAGCACGGCAGGGGGAGGTTCACCCCTCCACTTT.

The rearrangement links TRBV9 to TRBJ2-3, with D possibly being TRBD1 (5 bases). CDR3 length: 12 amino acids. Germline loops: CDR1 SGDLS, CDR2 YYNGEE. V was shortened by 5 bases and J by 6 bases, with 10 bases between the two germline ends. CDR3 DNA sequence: TGTGCCAGCAGTGGGGCCTCGGATACGCAGTATTTT. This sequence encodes CASSGASDTQYF. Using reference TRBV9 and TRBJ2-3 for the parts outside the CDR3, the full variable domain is DSGVTQTPKHLITATGQRVTLRCSPRSGDLSVYWYQQSLDQGLQFLIQYYNGEERAKGNILERFSAQQFPDLHSELNLSSLELGDSALYFCASSGASDTQYFGPGTRLTVL.

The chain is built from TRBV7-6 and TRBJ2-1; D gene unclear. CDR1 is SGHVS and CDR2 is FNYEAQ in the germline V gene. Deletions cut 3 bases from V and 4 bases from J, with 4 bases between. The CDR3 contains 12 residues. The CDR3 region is CASSLKYNEQFF. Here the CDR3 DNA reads TGTGCCAGCAGCTTGAAATACAATGAGCAGTTCTTC.

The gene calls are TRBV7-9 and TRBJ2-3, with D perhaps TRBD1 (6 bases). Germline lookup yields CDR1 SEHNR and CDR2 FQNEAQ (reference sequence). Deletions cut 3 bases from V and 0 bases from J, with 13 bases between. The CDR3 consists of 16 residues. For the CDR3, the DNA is TGTGCCAGCAGCTTCCCGGGACAAAAAAGCACAGATACGCAGTATTTT. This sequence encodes CASSFPGQKSTDTQYF.

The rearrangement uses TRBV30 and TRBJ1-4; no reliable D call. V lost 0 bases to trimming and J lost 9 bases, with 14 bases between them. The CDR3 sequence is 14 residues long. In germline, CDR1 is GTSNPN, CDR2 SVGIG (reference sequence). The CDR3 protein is CAWSVEPGLKKLFF. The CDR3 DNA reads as TGTGCCTGGAGTGTGGAGCCCGGGTTGAAAAAACTGTTTTTT.

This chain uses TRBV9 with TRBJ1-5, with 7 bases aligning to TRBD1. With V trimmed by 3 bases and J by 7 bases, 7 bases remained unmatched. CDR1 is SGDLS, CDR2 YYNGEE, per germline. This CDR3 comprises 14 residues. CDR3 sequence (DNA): TGTGCCAGCAGCGAGGGGGCTCGGGGCCAGCCCCAGCATTTT. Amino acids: CASSEGARGQPQHF.

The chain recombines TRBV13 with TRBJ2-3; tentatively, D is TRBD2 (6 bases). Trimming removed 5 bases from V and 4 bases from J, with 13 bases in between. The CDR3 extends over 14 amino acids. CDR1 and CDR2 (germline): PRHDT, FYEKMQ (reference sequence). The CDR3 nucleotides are TGTGCCAGCAGCAGCACCGGGAGCTCAGATACGCAGTATTTT. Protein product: CASSSTGSSDTQYF.

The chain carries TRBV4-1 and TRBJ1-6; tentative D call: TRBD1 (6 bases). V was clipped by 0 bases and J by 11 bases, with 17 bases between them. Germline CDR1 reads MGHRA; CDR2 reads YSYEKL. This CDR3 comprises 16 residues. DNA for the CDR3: TGCGCCAGCAGCCAAGAATCGGGCAGGGGCATACCACCCCTCCACTTT. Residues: CASSQESGRGIPPLHF.